These 21 T cell receptor beta chains were sequenced from one sample in a study of metastatic and nonmetastatic thyroid tumors. All patients were treatment-naive before thyroid surgery. TCRdb re-called the PCR reads via MiXCR. The sample includes tens of thousands of clones, more than 9.5% of them seen just once. Sequenced input: blood. Receptors originate from a female donor with papillary thyroid cancer or a benign thyroid nodule (not recorded which). Some clones in this sample may be carry-over from other donors' samples.

The chain has TRBV15 and TRBJ2-7; no clear D gene. Germline assignment: CDR1 LNHNV and CDR2 YYDKDF (reference sequence). The V end was cut by 2 bases, the J end by 5 bases, with 13 bases between. The CDR3 has 14 amino acids. CDR3 in amino acids: CATSRSQTWNEQYF. The CDR3, as DNA: TGTGCCACCAGCAGATCCCAAACCTGGAACGAGCAGTACTTC.

This clone was picked up many times. The rearrangement joins TRBV28 to TRBJ1-2; TRBD1 is a possible D gene (5 bases). Deletions cut 2 bases from V and 4 bases from J, with 11 bases between. Germline-derived CDR1 and CDR2 are MDHEN and SYDVKM. CDR3 length: 14 amino acids. CDR3 region: CASSLGAVSYGYTF. CDR3 nucleotide sequence: TGTGCCAGCAGTTTAGGGGCGGTGAGCTATGGCTACACCTTC.

This clone was counted many times. The V gene is TRBV30, the J gene TRBJ2-7, with no clear D. Germline CDR1 reads GTSNPN; CDR2 reads SVGIG (reference sequence). Trimming took 0 bases from V and 5 from J, leaving 8 bases between them. This CDR3 has 12 residues. CDR3 DNA: TGTGCCTGGAGTGTAAGTATGCACGAGCAGTACTTC. Its protein product is CAWSVSMHEQYF. The complete variable domain, with remaining parts taken from reference TRBV30 and TRBJ2-7, reads SQTIHQWPATLVQPVGSPLSLECTVEGTSNPNLYWYRQAAGRGLQLLFYSVGIGQISSEVPQNLSASRPQDRQFILSSKKLLLSDSGFYLCAWSVSMHEQYFGPGTRLTVT.

This clone was recorded many times. The J gene is TRBJ2-1, the V gene TRBV2; the match to TRBD1 covers 9 bases. The CDR3 extends over 14 amino acids. V was clipped by 4 bases and J by 4 bases; unmatched bases: 2. Looked up from germline, CDR1 is SNHLY and CDR2 is FYNNEI. The CDR3: CASSGTGDYNEQFF. The DNA of the CDR3 is TGTGCCAGCAGTGGGACAGGGGATTACAATGAGCAGTTCTTC.

This clone was observed a handful of times. This rearrangement joins TRBV28 to TRBJ1-5, with D unresolved. This CDR3 spans 12 amino acids. Looked up from germline, CDR1 is MDHEN and CDR2 is SYDVKM. V lost 6 bases to trimming and J lost 9 bases, with 12 bases between them. DNA of the CDR3: TGTGCCAGCAGCTCGGACTCTCGGCCCCAGCATTTT. Its translation is CASSSDSRPQHF.

This clone was counted at least ten times. The DNA of the CDR3 is TGTGCCAGTTCTGGACGAGGGCGCGGGGAGCTGTTTTTT. Amino acids: CASSGRGRGELFF. V usage is TRBV28 and J usage is TRBJ2-2; a weak D match, TRBD2 (5 bases). The V gene's germline CDR1 is MDHEN and CDR2 SYDVKM. V was cut by 9 bases and J by 7 bases, with 15 bases left in between. The CDR3 is 13 amino acids.

This clone was counted ten times or more. V and J are TRBV2 and TRBJ2-1; D gene ambiguous. The CDR3 length is 11 residues. The V gene lost 6 bases and the J gene lost 8 bases, with 8 bases spanning the gap. In germline, CDR1 is SNHLY, CDR2 FYNNEI. CDR3 DNA sequence: TGTGCCAGCAGGACTCTTCATGAGCAGTTCTTC. Translating it yields CASRTLHEQFF.

This clone was detected many times. V usage is TRBV7-9 and J usage is TRBJ2-3; no reliable D call. The CDR3 is made up of 12 amino acids. Germline CDR1 and CDR2: SEHNR and FQNEAQ (reference sequence). Trimming removed 4 bases from V and 6 bases from J, with 8 bases in between. Here the CDR3 DNA reads TGTGCCAGCAGCTCGGTGGGGGATACGCAGTATTTT. Residues: CASSSVGDTQYF.

This clone was detected many times. V gene TRBV4-1 combines with J gene TRBJ2-6; D is perhaps TRBD2 (7 bases). Trimming stripped 1 base from V and 4 bases from J, with 14 bases between. The CDR3 contains 17 residues. The germline V gene encodes CDR1 MGHRA and CDR2 YSYEKL. For the CDR3, the DNA is TGCGCCAGCAGCCAAGTCGTCGGGGGGCCAGGGGCCAACGTCCTGACTTTC. Translated: CASSQVVGGPGANVLTF.

This clone came up a few times. The gene calls are TRBV27 and TRBJ2-6, with D unclear. The CDR3 is 15 residues long. V lost 2 bases, J lost 0 bases, and 5 bases lay in between. Germline values: CDR1 MNHEY, CDR2 SMNVEV (reference sequence). For the CDR3, the DNA is TGTGCCAGCAGTTTACATGACTCTGGGGCCAACGTCCTGACTTTC. Its translation: CASSLHDSGANVLTF.

This clone has at least ten counts. This chain connects TRBV4-3 to TRBJ1-5; no clear D. The CDR3 has 14 residues. CDR1 and CDR2 (germline): LGHNA, YSLEER. Trimming removed 0 bases from V and 4 bases from J, with 7 bases in between. CDR3 residues: CASSQDKVNQPQHF. The CDR3 DNA follows: TGCGCCAGCAGCCAAGATAAGGTTAATCAGCCCCAGCATTTT.

This clone showed up many times. V gene TRBV7-3 combines with J gene TRBJ2-1; 16 nucleotides match TRBD2. CDR1 and CDR2 from the germline V gene are SGHTA and FQGTGA. V was pared by 8 bases and J by 0 bases, with 10 bases of the junction left unmatched. The CDR3 sequence is 19 residues long. Written as DNA, the CDR3 is TGTGCCAGCTGCGAGAGGGGACTAGCGGGAGGGAGCTCCTACAATGAGCAGTTCTTC. It codes for CASCERGLAGGSSYNEQFF.

Regarding this clone: This may come from a read error, since a much larger clone is one base off. The same CDR3 arises from other DNA sequences in this sample as well. V usage is TRBV20-1 and J usage is TRBJ1-1; perhaps TRBD1 as D (5 bases). CDR3 length: 12 amino acids. Germline CDR1 and CDR2: DFQATT and SNEGSKA (reference sequence). The V end lost 3 bases, the J end lost 4 bases, and 9 bases lay between the germline ends. This CDR3 is CSARETVTEAFF. CDR3 nucleotide sequence: TGCAGTGCTAGGGAGACAGTCACTGAAGCTTTCTTT.

In its sample, this clone was seen many times. The V and J genes are TRBV13 and TRBJ2-7, with D perhaps matching TRBD1 (5 bases). Trimming removed 2 bases from V and 2 bases from J, with 7 bases in between. This CDR3 comprises 13 residues. Germline V gene data show CDR1 as PRHDT and CDR2 as FYEKMQ (reference sequence). CDR3 coding DNA: TGTGCCAGCAGCTTATCCAGGGCCTACGAGCAGTACTTC. Translation gives CASSLSRAYEQYF.

This clone has at least ten counts. The sample has other DNA sequences that encode this CDR3 too. The chain carries TRBV5-1 and TRBJ2-7; D not certain. The CDR3 is 12 residues long. CDR1 and CDR2 from the germline V gene are SGHRS and YFSETQ. The V end lost 0 bases, the J end lost 3 bases, and 4 bases lay between the germline ends. CDR3 amino acids: CASSLVGYEQYF. CDR3 DNA: TGCGCCAGCAGCTTGGTTGGCTACGAGCAGTACTTC.

This clone was detected many times. The V call is TRBV7-6, the J call TRBJ2-7, with 10 bases aligning to TRBD1. With V trimmed by 4 bases and J by 5 bases, 11 bases remained unmatched. This CDR3 is 16 amino acids long. Germline CDR1 is SGHVS and CDR2 is FNYEAQ. The CDR3 DNA reads as TGTGCCAGCAGCTCTAGAGCCGGGACAGGGGTGAACGAGCAGTACTTC. It yields the protein CASSSRAGTGVNEQYF.

Turning to this clone: Just one base apart from a much larger clone, this may be a read error. This CDR3 is missing its conserved last phenylalanine or tryptophan, likely due to a read error. The chain combines TRBV7-2 with TRBJ2-1, with 8 bases matching TRBD2. The V segment lost 1 base and the J segment 13 bases; nucleotides outside the gene matches: 6. The germline CDR1 and CDR2 sequences are SGHTA and FQGNSA. The CDR3 has 13 amino acids. The CDR3 DNA reads as TGTGCCAGCAGCTTAGACCCCGGGACTAGACAGTTCCTC. It translates to CASSLDPGTRQFL.

Ten or more counts support this clone. A much bigger clone sits one base away, suggesting this may be a read error. Other DNA sequences within the sample encode an identical CDR3. This chain links TRBV28 with TRBJ1-5, with TRBD1 matching 8 bases. V was clipped by 6 bases and J by 0 bases; unmatched bases: 7. The CDR3 consists of 16 residues. Germline V CDR1 and CDR2: MDHEN, SYDVKM. CDR3 DNA sequence: TGTGCCAGCAGCTTGCCAGGGGGCTATAGCAATCAGCCCCAGCATTTT. Protein: CASSLPGGYSNQPQHF.

This clone was recorded only once. The chain has TRBV20-1 and TRBJ1-2, with 7 bases lining up with TRBD1. The CDR3 length is 13 residues. V lost 3 bases, J lost 8 bases, and 9 bases stayed unmatched. CDR1 DFQATT and CDR2 SNEGSKA come from the germline V gene (reference sequence). CDR3: CSASQGGGSGYTF. The CDR3 DNA reads TGCAGTGCTAGTCAGGGGGGAGGTAGCGGCTACACCTTC.

The table lists this clone with many counts. V gene TRBV19 combines with J gene TRBJ2-7, with D tentatively TRBD2 (5 bases). The germline V gene encodes CDR1 LNHDA and CDR2 SQIVND (reference sequence). The CDR3 totals 13 residues. V was pared by 4 bases and J by 3 bases, with 10 bases between. In nucleotides, the CDR3 is TGTGCCAGTAGTAGGGGTCGGGACTACGAGCAGTACTTC. Protein sequence: CASSRGRDYEQYF.

V is TRBV28 and J is TRBJ1-2; D unclear. The CDR3 has 15 amino acids. Germline CDR1 is MDHEN and CDR2 is SYDVKM. With 4 bases removed from V and 1 base from J, the gap between germline ends came to 13 bases. In DNA form, the CDR3 reads TGTGCCAGCAGTTCCCTGGCACCATTTAACTATGGCTACACCTTC. Translating it yields CASSSLAPFNYGYTF.